One and the same sample provided the 2 T cell receptor beta chains below, sequenced in a study of blood T cell repertoires in COVID-19. Sequencing was performed with immunoSEQ multiplex PCR; in TCRdb, only in-frame clones are kept and a portion is missing. The sample includes over 65,000 clones, 90% of them seen just once. Sequencing used peripheral blood. All receptors derive from a human donor in a cohort sampled during active COVID-19.

This rearrangement joins TRBV18 to TRBJ2-5; D is possibly TRBD1 (6 bases). Trimming left V 2 bases short and J 3 bases short, with 13 bases between. This CDR3 spans 15 amino acids. Germline CDR1 and CDR2: KGHSH and LQKENI. The CDR3 nucleotides read TGTGCCAGCTCACCAGGGACACGAAACAAAGAGACCCAGTACTTC. Translation gives CASSPGTRNKETQYF.

This clone has just a few counts. The chain recombines TRBV6-5 with TRBJ2-7; TRBD1 agrees at 8 bases. This CDR3 has 15 amino acids. CDR1 and CDR2 from the germline V gene are MNHEY and SVGAGI. V was clipped by 4 bases and J by 2 bases; unmatched bases: 7. CDR3 coding DNA: TGTGCCAGCAGTTCCGCCGGGACAGGAACCTACGAGCAGTACTTC. This codes for CASSSAGTGTYEQYF.